Given below is one T cell receptor (beta chain) in context. Deletions cut 5 bases from V and 4 bases from J, with 17 bases between. The CDR3 contains 16 residues. Germline values: CDR1 SEHNR, CDR2 FQNEAQ (reference sequence). Study processing details: Estimation of nucleated cell counts was performed using reference gene primer amplification. Assay: immunoSEQ multiplex PCR; the TCRdb copy retains only in-frame clones and omits some. The DNA gave D and trimming, while V, J and clone size come from that table. The data contain approximately 250,000 clones, more than 75% of them singletons. The source of the sample is a study of blood T cell repertoires in COVID-19. Study information: There were acute and convalescent COVID-19 samples, and they came from the United States, Italy and Spain. Nucleic acid was either cDNA or gDNA, and it came from T cells, B-cell-depleted T cells, or PBMCs.

The sequence was collected from a woman in her sixties who had recovered from COVID-19. The sequenced material came from peripheral blood. This chain joins TRBV7-9 and TRBJ2-2, with D perhaps matching TRBD2 (5 bases). Written as DNA, the CDR3 is TGTGCCAGCAGCCCTGGGTCCTCCCGGGGCACCGGGGAGCTGTTTTTT. Residues: CASSPGSSRGTGELFF.